This TCR beta chain was identified in a study of blood T cell repertoires in COVID-19. Study context: Samples came from the United States, Italy and Spain, spanning acute and convalescent COVID-19. Nucleic acid was either cDNA or gDNA, and it came from T cells, B-cell-depleted T cells, or PBMCs.

In the authors' workflow: Reference gene primer amplification gave nucleated cell count estimates. Assay: immunoSEQ multiplex PCR; the TCRdb copy retains only in-frame clones and omits some. That table supplies the V and J calls and clone size; D and trimming were determined from the DNA. The profile covers some 80,000 clones, with more than 80% appearing a single time and roughly 10% taken by the ten largest. The CDR3 runs 14 residues. Trimming at V came to 3 bases and at J to 11 bases, leaving 10 bases not matched to a gene. Germline values: CDR1 SGHAT, CDR2 FQNNGV. The chain combines TRBV11-2 with TRBJ1-5; 7 bases line up with TRBD1. Input material: peripheral blood. The receptor was isolated from a human donor in a cohort sampled during active COVID-19. CDR3 region: CASSLRHRGESQHF. The CDR3 bases are TGTGCCAGCAGCTTGCGGCACAGGGGTGAATCCCAGCATTTT.